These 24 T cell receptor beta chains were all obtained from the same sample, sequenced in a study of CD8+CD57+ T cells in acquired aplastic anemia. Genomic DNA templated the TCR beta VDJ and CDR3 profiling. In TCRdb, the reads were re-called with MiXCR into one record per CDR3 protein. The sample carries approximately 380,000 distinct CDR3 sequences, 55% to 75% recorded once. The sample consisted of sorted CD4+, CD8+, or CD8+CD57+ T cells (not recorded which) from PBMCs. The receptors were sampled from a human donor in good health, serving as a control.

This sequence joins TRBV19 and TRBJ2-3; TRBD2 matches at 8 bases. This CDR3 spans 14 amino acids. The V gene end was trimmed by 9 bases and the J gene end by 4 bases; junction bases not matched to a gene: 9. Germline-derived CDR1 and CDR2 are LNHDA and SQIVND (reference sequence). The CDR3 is CASSLGGGPDTQYF. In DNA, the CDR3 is TGTGCCAGCAGCTTAGGCGGGGGGCCAGATACGCAGTATTTT.

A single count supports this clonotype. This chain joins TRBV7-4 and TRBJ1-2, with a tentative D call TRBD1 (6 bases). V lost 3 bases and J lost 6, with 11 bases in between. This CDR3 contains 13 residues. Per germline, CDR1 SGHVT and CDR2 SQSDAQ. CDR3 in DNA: TGTGCCAGCAGCTTCGGAGGGGGAGATGGCTACACCTTC. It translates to CASSFGGGDGYTF.

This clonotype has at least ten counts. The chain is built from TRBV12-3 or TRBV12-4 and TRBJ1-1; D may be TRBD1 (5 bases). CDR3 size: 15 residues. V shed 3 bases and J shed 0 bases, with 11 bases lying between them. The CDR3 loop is CASSFQGRMNTEAFF. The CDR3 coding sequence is TGTGCCAGCAGTTTTCAGGGTCGCATGAACACTGAAGCTTTCTTT.

CDR3 region: CASSPQSSGANVLTF. DNA of the CDR3: TGTGCCAGCAGCCCCCAGAGCTCTGGGGCCAACGTCCTGACTTTC. The V and J genes are TRBV7-3 and TRBJ2-6; D call uncertain. This CDR3 has 15 residues. Trimming removed 5 bases at V and 0 bases at J, with 8 bases between. Germline V CDR1 and CDR2: SGHTA, FQGTGA.

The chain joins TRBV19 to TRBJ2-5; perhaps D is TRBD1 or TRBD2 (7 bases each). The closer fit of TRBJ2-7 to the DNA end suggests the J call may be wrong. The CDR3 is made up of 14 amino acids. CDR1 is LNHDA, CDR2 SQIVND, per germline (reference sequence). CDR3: CASSWGGTVYEQYF. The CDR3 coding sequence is TGTGCCAGTAGTTGGGGGGGGACAGTCTACGAGCAGTACTTC.

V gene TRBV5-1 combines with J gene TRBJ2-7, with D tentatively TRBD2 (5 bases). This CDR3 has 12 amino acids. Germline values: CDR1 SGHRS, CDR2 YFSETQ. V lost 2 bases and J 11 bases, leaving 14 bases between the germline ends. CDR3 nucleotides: TGCGCCAGCAGCTTTCCGGGCACCGGGAAGTACTTC. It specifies CASSFPGTGKYF.

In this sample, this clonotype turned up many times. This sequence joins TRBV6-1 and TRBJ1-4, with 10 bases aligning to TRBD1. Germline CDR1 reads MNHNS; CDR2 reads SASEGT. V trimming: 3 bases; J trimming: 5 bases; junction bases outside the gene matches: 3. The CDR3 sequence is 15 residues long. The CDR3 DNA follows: TGTGCCAGCAGTGACCCGGGACAGGGGAATGAAAAACTGTTTTTT. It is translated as CASSDPGQGNEKLFF.

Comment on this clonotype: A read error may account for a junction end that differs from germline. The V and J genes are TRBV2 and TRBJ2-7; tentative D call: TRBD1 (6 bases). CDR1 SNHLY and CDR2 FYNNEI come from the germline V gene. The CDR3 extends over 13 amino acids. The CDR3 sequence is CASSPRTDYEQDF. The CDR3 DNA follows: TGTGCCAGCAGCCCCCGGACAGACTACGAGCAGGACTTC.

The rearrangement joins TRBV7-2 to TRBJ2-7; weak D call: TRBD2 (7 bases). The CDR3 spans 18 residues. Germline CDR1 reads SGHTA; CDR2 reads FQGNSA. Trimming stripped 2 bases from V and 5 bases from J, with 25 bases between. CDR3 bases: TGTGCCAGCAGCTTAACCAGGCGAACACCGGGGGGCCGGCACGAGCAGTACTTC. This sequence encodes CASSLTRRTPGGRHEQYF.

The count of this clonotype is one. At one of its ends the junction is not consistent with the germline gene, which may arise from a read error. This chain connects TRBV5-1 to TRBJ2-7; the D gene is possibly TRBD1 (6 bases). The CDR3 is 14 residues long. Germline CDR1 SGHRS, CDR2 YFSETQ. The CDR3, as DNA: TGTGCCAGCAGCGTAGGGGGAACTAGATACGAGCAGTACTTC. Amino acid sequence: CASSVGGTRYEQYF.

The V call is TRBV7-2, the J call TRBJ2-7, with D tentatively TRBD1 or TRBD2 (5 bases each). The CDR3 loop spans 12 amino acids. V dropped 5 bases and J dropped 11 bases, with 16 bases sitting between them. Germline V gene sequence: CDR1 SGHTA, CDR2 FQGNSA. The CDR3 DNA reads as TGTGCCAGCAGCCTGGGACCGAACCTCAAGTACTTC. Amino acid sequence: CASSLGPNLKYF.

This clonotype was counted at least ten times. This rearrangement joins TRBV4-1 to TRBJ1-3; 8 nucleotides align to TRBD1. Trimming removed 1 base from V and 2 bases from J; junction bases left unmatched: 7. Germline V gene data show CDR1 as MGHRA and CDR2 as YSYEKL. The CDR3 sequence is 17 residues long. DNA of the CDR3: TGCGCCAGCAGCCAAGGGACAGGGTTCGGCGCTGGAAACACCATATATTTT. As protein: CASSQGTGFGAGNTIYF.

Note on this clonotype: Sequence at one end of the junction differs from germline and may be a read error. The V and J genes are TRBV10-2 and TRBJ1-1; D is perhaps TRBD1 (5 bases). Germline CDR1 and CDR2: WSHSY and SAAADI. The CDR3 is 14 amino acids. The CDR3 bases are TGCGCCAGCATTCCCGAAGAGGGGAACTATGACGCTACCTTT. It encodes CASIPEEGNYDATF.

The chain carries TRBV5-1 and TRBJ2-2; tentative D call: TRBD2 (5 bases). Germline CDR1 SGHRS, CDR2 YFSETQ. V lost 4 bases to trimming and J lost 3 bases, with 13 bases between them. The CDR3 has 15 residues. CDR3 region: CASSLEDCDTGELFF. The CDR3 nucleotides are TGCGCCAGCAGCCTGGAGGATTGTGACACCGGGGAGCTGTTTTTT.

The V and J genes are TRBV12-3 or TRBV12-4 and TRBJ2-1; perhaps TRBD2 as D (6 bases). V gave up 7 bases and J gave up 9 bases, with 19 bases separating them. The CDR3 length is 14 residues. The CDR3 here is CASMVGGNLAEQFF. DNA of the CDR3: TGTGCCAGCATGGTAGGAGGGAACCTAGCTGAGCAGTTCTTC.

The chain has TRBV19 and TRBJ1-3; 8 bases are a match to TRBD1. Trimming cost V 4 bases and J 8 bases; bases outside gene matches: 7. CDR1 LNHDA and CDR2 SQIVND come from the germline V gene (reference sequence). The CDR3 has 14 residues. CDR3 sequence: CASSSTGGGHTIYF. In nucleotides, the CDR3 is TGTGCCAGTAGTAGCACAGGGGGGGGACACACCATATATTTT.

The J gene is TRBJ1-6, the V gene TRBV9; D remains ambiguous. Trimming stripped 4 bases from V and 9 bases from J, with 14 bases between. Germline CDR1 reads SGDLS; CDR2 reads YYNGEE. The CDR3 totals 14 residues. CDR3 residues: CASSRQVLVSPLHF. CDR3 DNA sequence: TGTGCCAGCAGCCGGCAGGTATTAGTTTCACCCCTCCACTTT.

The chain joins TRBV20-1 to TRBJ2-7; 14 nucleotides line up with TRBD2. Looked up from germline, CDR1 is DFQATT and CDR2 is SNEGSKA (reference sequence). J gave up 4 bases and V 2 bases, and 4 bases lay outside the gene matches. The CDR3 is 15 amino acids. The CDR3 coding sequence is TGCAGTGCTAGAATCCGGACTAGCGGGAGGTACGAGCAGTACTTC. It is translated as CSARIRTSGRYEQYF.

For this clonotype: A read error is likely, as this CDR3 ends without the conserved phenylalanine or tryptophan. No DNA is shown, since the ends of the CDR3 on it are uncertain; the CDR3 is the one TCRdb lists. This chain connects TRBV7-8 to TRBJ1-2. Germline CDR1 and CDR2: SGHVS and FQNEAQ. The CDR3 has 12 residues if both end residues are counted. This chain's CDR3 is CASSLVLPGSSG.

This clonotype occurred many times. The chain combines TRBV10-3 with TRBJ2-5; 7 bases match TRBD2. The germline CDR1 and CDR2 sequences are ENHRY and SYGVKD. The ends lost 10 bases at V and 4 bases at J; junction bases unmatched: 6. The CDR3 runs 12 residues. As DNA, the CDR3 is TGTGCCACCGGGGGAGGGGTAGAGACCCAGTACTTC. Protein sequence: CATGGGVETQYF.

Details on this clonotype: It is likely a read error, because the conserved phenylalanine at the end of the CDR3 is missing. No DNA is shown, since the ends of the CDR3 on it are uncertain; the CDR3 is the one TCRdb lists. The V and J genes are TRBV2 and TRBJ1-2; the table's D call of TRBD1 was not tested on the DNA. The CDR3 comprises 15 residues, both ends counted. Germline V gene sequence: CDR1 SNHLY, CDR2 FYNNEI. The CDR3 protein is CATKKGAAYDHGFTS.

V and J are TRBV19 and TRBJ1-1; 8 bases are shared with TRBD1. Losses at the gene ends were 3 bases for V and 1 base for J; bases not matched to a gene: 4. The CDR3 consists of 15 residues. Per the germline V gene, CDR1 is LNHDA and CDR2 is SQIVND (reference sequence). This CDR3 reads CASSIDRGANTEAFF. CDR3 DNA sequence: TGTGCCAGTAGTATCGACAGGGGAGCGAACACTGAAGCTTTCTTT. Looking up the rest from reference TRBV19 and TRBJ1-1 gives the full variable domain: DGGITQSPKYLFRKEGQNVTLSCEQNLNHDAMYWYRQDPGQGLRLIYYSQIVNDFQKGDIAEGYSVSREKKESFPLTVTSAQKNPTAFYLCASSIDRGANTEAFFGQGTRLTVV.

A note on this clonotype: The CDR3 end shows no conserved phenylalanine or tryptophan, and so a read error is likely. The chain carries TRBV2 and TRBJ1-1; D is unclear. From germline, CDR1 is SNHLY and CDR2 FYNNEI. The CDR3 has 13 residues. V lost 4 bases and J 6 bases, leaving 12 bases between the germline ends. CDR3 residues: CASSVGEGPEAFL. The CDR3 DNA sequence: TGTGCCAGCAGTGTAGGAGAAGGACCTGAAGCTTTCTTA.

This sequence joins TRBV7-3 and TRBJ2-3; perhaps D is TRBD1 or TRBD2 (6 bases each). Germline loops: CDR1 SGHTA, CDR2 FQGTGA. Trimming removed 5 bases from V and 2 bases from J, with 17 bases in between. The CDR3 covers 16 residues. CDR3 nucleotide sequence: TGTGCCAGCAGCCTATCGGGGGCCTCCCCCACAGATACGCAGTATTTT. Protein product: CASSLSGASPTDTQYF.